Presented here are 20 T cell receptor beta chains from one specimen sequenced in a study of regulatory T cells in long-lasting Graves disease. The time point here: persistent/refractory GD, antithyroid drugs over 5 years with positive TRAb. The TCR library was made from RNA extracted from PBMCs. Libraries of TCR beta came from iRepertoire HTBI primers plus Arm-PCR of CDR3 regions. TCRdb itself ran the multiplex PCR reads through MiXCR, one entry per CDR3 protein. The table includes about 470,000 distinct CDR3 sequences, 20% to 25% detected once. Sequencing was performed on peripheral blood mononuclear cells (PBMCs), taken when the disease was refractory, from a patient treated with antithyroid drugs. The source of these receptors is a female donor with Graves disease.

This clonotype was observed many times. V is TRBV12-3 or TRBV12-4 and J is TRBJ1-2, with unresolved D. The CDR3 has 13 residues. V dropped 2 bases and J dropped 7 bases, with 11 bases sitting between them. CDR3 sequence reads: CASSLRGIGGYTF. In nucleotides, the CDR3 is TGTGCCAGCAGTTTAAGAGGGATCGGTGGCTACACCTTC.

This clonotype was picked up many times. The V and J genes are TRBV7-8 and TRBJ1-2; D remains unclear. Germline-derived CDR1 and CDR2 are SGHVS and FQNEAQ. The CDR3 loop spans 14 amino acids. V was shortened by 0 bases and J by 8 bases, with 13 bases between the two germline ends. CDR3 DNA sequence: TGTGCCAGCAGCTTAGCGCGGCAGCCGTTGGGCTACACCTTC. The encoded protein is CASSLARQPLGYTF.

This clonotype was seen more than once but under ten times. The chain has TRBV7-2 and TRBJ1-5, with TRBD1 as a possible D gene (5 bases). Trimming shortened V by 5 bases and J by 0 bases, and 14 bases separated the two germline ends. Germline V gene sequence: CDR1 SGHTA, CDR2 FQGNSA. The CDR3 has 16 residues. The CDR3 DNA follows: TGTGCCAGCAGCCCAGGGACGGTAGCTAGCAATCAGCCCCAGCATTTT. Its translation is CASSPGTVASNQPQHF.

This CDR3 reads CASSHEGGLNTEAFF. As DNA, the CDR3 is TGTGCCAGCAGCCATGAGGGGGGGCTGAACACTGAAGCTTTCTTT. The chain carries TRBV7-9 and TRBJ1-1, with a weak D call TRBD1 (6 bases). The CDR3 covers 15 residues. Trimming cost V 5 bases and J 0 bases, with 13 bases left between them. Germline V gives CDR1 SEHNR, CDR2 FQNEAQ (reference sequence).

The sample holds a few counts of this clonotype. The rearrangement joins TRBV11-2 to TRBJ2-4; weak D call: TRBD2 (5 bases). The germline V and J ends were trimmed by 1 base and 8 bases, with 9 bases remaining between them. Germline-derived CDR1 and CDR2 are SGHAT and FQNNGV. The CDR3 has 13 amino acids. The CDR3 nucleotides read TGTGCCAGCAGCTTAGGGACCGGGGACATTCAGTACTTC. Protein: CASSLGTGDIQYF.

In this sample, this clonotype turned up once. The J gene is TRBJ1-1, the V gene TRBV19; no clear D gene. The CDR3 has 16 amino acids. V was pared by 4 bases and J by 3 bases, with 18 bases between. The germline V gene encodes CDR1 LNHDA and CDR2 SQIVND (reference sequence). The CDR3 nucleotides are TGTGCCAGTAGTAACGCCGGAGGCAGCCCAGACACTGAAGCTTTCTTT. Its protein is CASSNAGGSPDTEAFF.

In nucleotides, the CDR3 is TGTGCCAGTAGTCCCGCCCACAGGGCCTCCTACGAGCAGTACTTC. This translates into CASSPAHRASYEQYF. The V and J genes are TRBV19 and TRBJ2-7, with D maybe TRBD1 (6 bases). Trimming cost V 5 bases and J 0 bases, with 14 bases left between them. The CDR3 sequence is 15 residues long. From germline, CDR1 is LNHDA and CDR2 SQIVND (reference sequence).

This clonotype was seen only a few times. The V and J genes are TRBV24-1 and TRBJ1-6; no reliable D call. V gave up 5 bases and J gave up 8 bases, with 9 bases separating them. Germline V gene sequence: CDR1 KGHDR, CDR2 SFDVKD. This CDR3 is 13 amino acids long. Here the CDR3 reads CATSAQAYSPLHF. For the CDR3, the DNA is TGTGCCACCAGTGCTCAGGCGTATTCACCCCTCCACTTT.

This chain uses TRBV7-9 with TRBJ2-5; D perhaps matches TRBD2 (6 bases). V gave up 5 bases and J gave up 5 bases, with 15 bases separating them. Germline assignment: CDR1 SEHNR and CDR2 FQNEAQ (reference sequence). CDR3 size: 14 residues. The CDR3 DNA reads TGTGCCAGCAGCCACTCAGGGAGGCTGGAGACCCAGTACTTC. Protein: CASSHSGRLETQYF.

This sequence joins TRBV3-1 and TRBJ1-4, with D unclear. Deletions cut 3 bases from V and 3 bases from J, with 11 bases between. The CDR3 sequence is 15 residues long. CDR1 is LGHDT, CDR2 YNNKEL, per germline (reference sequence). CDR3 DNA sequence: TGTGCCAGCAGCCAGGACCGGCAACCTAATGAAAAACTGTTTTTT. Encoded protein: CASSQDRQPNEKLFF.

The chain combines TRBV5-1 with TRBJ2-7; 7 bases are shared with TRBD1. The length of the CDR3 is 15 residues. Germline-derived CDR1 and CDR2 are SGHRS and YFSETQ. J lost 3 bases, V lost 6 bases, and 12 bases had no gene match. CDR3 loop: CASNHRDRGFYEQYF. CDR3 DNA: TGCGCCAGCAACCACCGGGACAGAGGATTCTACGAGCAGTACTTC.

The J gene is TRBJ2-7, the V gene TRBV11-2; D remains unclear. CDR1 and CDR2 (germline): SGHAT, FQNNGV. Trimming took off 0 bases at V and 0 bases at J, with 6 bases between the two ends. The CDR3 sequence is 14 residues long. The DNA for the CDR3 is TGTGCCAGCAGCTTAGATCCGGTCTCCTACGAGCAGTACTTC. This gives the protein CASSLDPVSYEQYF.

This chain's CDR3 is CASSRTGAETEAFF. The DNA for the CDR3 is TGTGCCAGTAGCAGGACAGGGGCCGAGACTGAAGCTTTCTTT. The gene calls are TRBV19 and TRBJ1-1; 9 bases fit TRBD1. The CDR3 runs to 14 residues. V shed 6 bases and J 5 bases; nucleotides not matched to a gene: 7. Germline loops: CDR1 LNHDA, CDR2 SQIVND (reference sequence).

This clonotype was counted many times. The chain has TRBV7-9 and TRBJ1-1; D is ambiguous. This CDR3 is built from 13 residues. Trimming took off 2 bases at V and 3 bases at J, with 7 bases between the two ends. From germline, CDR1 is SEHNR and CDR2 FQNEAQ (reference sequence). CDR3 in amino acids: CASSLYTDTEAFF. The CDR3 DNA reads TGTGCCAGCAGCTTATACACCGACACTGAAGCTTTCTTT.

This clonotype has a handful of counts. The V call is TRBV20-1, the J call TRBJ2-2; D possibly corresponds to TRBD2 (6 bases). Germline values: CDR1 DFQATT, CDR2 SNEGSKA (reference sequence). The V end lost 2 bases, the J end lost 8 bases, and 21 bases lay between the germline ends. CDR3 length: 16 residues. CDR3 sequence: CSARTPWDGGRGELFF. CDR3 in DNA: TGCAGTGCTAGAACCCCCTGGGACGGGGGAAGGGGGGAGCTGTTTTTT.

This clonotype was recorded a few times. The rearrangement joins TRBV28 to TRBJ1-1; TRBD1 is a possible D gene (5 bases). V lost 2 bases, J lost 8 bases, and 12 bases lay in between. The CDR3 has 13 amino acids. Germline V gene lookup returns CDR1 MDHEN and CDR2 SYDVKM. DNA for the CDR3: TGTGCCAGCAGTTTAACGGGGGTGTTAGAAGCTTTCTTT. This encodes CASSLTGVLEAFF.

The CDR3 spells CATSSSGGYEQYF. The CDR3 DNA is TGTGCGACCTCGTCTAGCGGGGGCTACGAGCAGTACTTC. This sequence joins TRBV24-1 and TRBJ2-7, with 10 bases lining up with TRBD2. Germline V gene data show CDR1 as KGHDR and CDR2 as SFDVKD. This CDR3 region has 13 residues.

This clonotype was found a few times. The V gene is TRBV12-3 or TRBV12-4, the J gene TRBJ2-7, with D tentatively TRBD1 (6 bases). CDR3 length: 13 residues. Trimming took 6 bases from V and 7 from J, leaving 16 bases between them. DNA of the CDR3: TGTGCCAGCAGCCTGGAAGGGGGTACGGAGCAGTACTTC. This translates into CASSLEGGTEQYF.

The V and J genes are TRBV29-1 and TRBJ1-1; the match to TRBD1 covers 10 bases. Trimming cost V 7 bases and J 5 bases; bases outside gene matches: 7. The CDR3 loop spans 13 amino acids. Germline values: CDR1 SQVTM, CDR2 ANQGSEA. The CDR3 DNA follows: TGCAGCGGATCCGGACAGGGGGAGACTGAAGCTTTCTTT. It translates to CSGSGQGETEAFF.

As to this clonotype: Lacking the conserved final phenylalanine or tryptophan, this CDR3 likely reflects a read error. The CDR3 loop reads CASSAGQGANYGYTL. For the CDR3, the DNA is TGTGCCAGCAGCGCCGGACAGGGAGCTAACTATGGCTACACCCTC. The chain is built from TRBV28 and TRBJ1-2, with 8 bases aligning to TRBD1. V was pared by 6 bases and J by 0 bases, with 6 bases of the junction left unmatched. There are 15 residues in the CDR3. Germline-derived CDR1 and CDR2 are MDHEN and SYDVKM.